The subject of this entry is one TCR beta chain. Germline V gene sequence: CDR1 SNHLY, CDR2 FYNNEI. This CDR3 is 14 amino acids long. V lost 3 bases and J lost 7; bases outside the gene matches: 6. This record comes from a study of blood T cell repertoires in COVID-19. At the level of the study: The United States, Italy and Spain supplied acute and convalescent COVID-19 samples. PBMCs, B-cell-depleted T cells, or T cells provided the cDNA or gDNA that made up the material.

In the source study's methods: Counts of nucleated cells, estimated from reference gene primer amplification, were obtained. Sequenced by immunoSEQ multiplex PCR; TCRdb stores in-frame clones only, minus some. V and J calls and clone size are as listed in that table; D and trimming were resolved from the DNA. Of 210,000 or so clones listed, about 88% are singletons. Sequencing input: peripheral blood. The TCR was taken from a middle-aged woman who had recovered from COVID-19. The chain recombines TRBV2 with TRBJ2-1; TRBD2 aligns across 7 bases. In DNA form, the CDR3 reads TGTGCCAGCAGTGACAAGCGGGAAAGGAATGAGCAGTTCTTC. Translating gives CASSDKRERNEQFF.